Presented here are 17 T cell receptor beta chains from one specimen sequenced in a study of shared T cell receptors in the human thymus. Only in-frame clones appear in the TCRdb table, and some are missing; sequencing was by immunoSEQ multiplex PCR. Here the sample spans hundreds of thousands of clones, around nine tenths being singletons. These data were also reused for a study on human thymus T cells.

The specimen was thymocytes. These receptors came from a boy in the first two years of life with a congenital heart defect.

The CDR3 DNA is TGTGCCTGGAGGCCATCCCCGAGCGGGAGGGGTGGGGAGCTGTTTTTT. Its translation is CAWRPSPSGRGGELFF. This sequence joins TRBV30 and TRBJ2-2, with 10 bases fitting TRBD2. Unmatched junction bases numbered 12, after V lost 3 bases and J lost 8 bases. The V gene's germline CDR1 is GTSNPN and CDR2 SVGIG (reference sequence). This CDR3 has 16 residues.

The J gene is TRBJ2-5, the V gene TRBV6-5; 9 positions match TRBD1. TRBJ2-7 explains the end of the DNA better; the J call may be wrong. The germline V gene encodes CDR1 MNHEY and CDR2 SVGAGI. CDR3 length: 16 amino acids. The CDR3 DNA follows: TGTGCCAGCAGTTACCGAGAGGGGACAGGGCACTACGAGCAGTACTTC. This codes for CASSYREGTGHYEQYF.

The V call is TRBV27, the J call TRBJ2-4; D is perhaps TRBD2 (6 bases). Germline V gene sequence: CDR1 MNHEY, CDR2 SMNVEV (reference sequence). The CDR3 spans 19 residues. V lost 5 bases and J lost 1, with 24 bases in between. As DNA, the CDR3 is TGTGCCAGCAGTCCGTCCCGTGGCGGAGGGTCGGTGGCCAAAAACATTCAGTACTTC. Protein sequence: CASSPSRGGGSVAKNIQYF.

This clone was counted only a few times. The DNA of the CDR3 is TGTGCCAGCAGTCTAGCGCCCGCCTCCTACAATGAGCAGTTCTTC. Its protein is CASSLAPASYNEQFF. V usage is TRBV28 and J usage is TRBJ2-1; tentative D call: TRBD2 (6 bases). Trimming left V 5 bases short and J 0 bases short, with 11 bases between. This CDR3 is built from 15 residues. Germline-derived CDR1 and CDR2 are MDHEN and SYDVKM.

As for this clone: One end of the junction is discordant with germline, which a read error may explain. This CDR3 is CASSQSTSGEESQYF. The CDR3 region has the DNA TGTGCCAGCAGCCAATCGACTAGCGGGGAAGAGTCCCAGTACTTC. The chain carries TRBV4-2 and TRBJ2-5, with TRBD2 matching over 11 bases. CDR3 size: 15 residues. The germline V gene has CDR1 LGHNA and CDR2 YNFKEQ.

The chain uses TRBV29-1 and TRBJ2-3, with 11 bases lining up with TRBD2. The CDR3 totals 14 residues. The trim removed 7 bases at V and 3 bases at J, leaving 6 bases unmatched. Germline V gene sequence: CDR1 SQVTM, CDR2 ANQGSEA. CDR3 region: CSDRTSGPTDTQYF. CDR3 nucleotide sequence: TGCAGCGACCGGACTAGCGGGCCGACAGATACGCAGTATTTT.

The chain recombines TRBV7-9 with TRBJ2-3; the match to TRBD2 covers 10 bases. Germline V gives CDR1 SEHNR, CDR2 FQNEAQ (reference sequence). The V and J ends lost 6 bases and 3 bases, in that order; junction bases with no gene match: 3. The CDR3 extends over 14 amino acids. Here the CDR3 reads CASRGTSATDTQYF. Here the CDR3 DNA reads TGTGCCAGCAGAGGGACTAGCGCGACAGATACGCAGTATTTT.

CDR3: CASSFERDRARYGYTF. CDR3 nucleotides: TGTGCCAGCAGCTTTGAACGGGACAGGGCCCGCTATGGCTACACCTTC. The gene calls are TRBV5-8 and TRBJ1-2; 9 bases fit TRBD1. V shed 2 bases, J shed 4 bases, and the junction held 9 bases outside the gene matches. The CDR3 is 16 residues long. Germline CDR1 and CDR2: SGHTS and YDEGEE.

The V and J genes are TRBV30 and TRBJ1-4, with D possibly TRBD1 on 6 matching bases. This CDR3 has 15 residues. Trimming left V 3 bases short and J 0 bases short, with 11 bases between. Germline CDR1 reads GTSNPN; CDR2 reads SVGIG (reference sequence). CDR3 bases: TGTGCCTGGAGCCCCGGACAGTCAACTAATGAAAAACTGTTTTTT. Protein sequence: CAWSPGQSTNEKLFF.

The chain couples TRBV27 to TRBJ2-3; perhaps TRBD2 as D (5 bases). The V end lost 6 bases, the J end lost 4 bases, and 17 bases lay between the germline ends. Germline loops: CDR1 MNHEY, CDR2 SMNVEV (reference sequence). The CDR3 contains 15 residues. The CDR3 region has the DNA TGTGCCAGCAGAGACCTGGGCGGGCGTTCAGATACGCAGTATTTT. Residues: CASRDLGGRSDTQYF.

This rearrangement joins TRBV11-2 to TRBJ1-4; D may be TRBD1 (6 bases). The CDR3 runs to 14 residues. The V end lost 4 bases, the J end lost 8 bases, and 14 bases lay between the germline ends. Germline-derived CDR1 and CDR2 are SGHAT and FQNNGV. CDR3 bases: TGTGCCAGCAGCTGGACAGAAAGGGCCGAAAAACTGTTTTTT. Its translation is CASSWTERAEKLFF.

The gene calls are TRBV5-1 and TRBJ2-4; perhaps TRBD1 as D (6 bases). Germline V lookup: CDR1 SGHRS, CDR2 YFSETQ. The CDR3 sequence is 18 residues long. V shed 3 bases and J shed 2 bases, with 21 bases lying between them. Here the CDR3 reads CASSSEIWDKLSKNIQYF. DNA for the CDR3: TGCGCCAGCAGCTCGGAGATCTGGGACAAACTTTCCAAAAACATTCAGTACTTC.

V and J are TRBV2 and TRBJ1-3; D unresolved. CDR1 and CDR2 (germline): SNHLY, FYNNEI. V shed 5 bases and J shed 8 bases, with 16 bases lying between them. The CDR3 covers 14 residues. The CDR3 sequence is CASSRNWSRDTIYF. In nucleotides, the CDR3 is TGTGCCAGCAGTCGGAATTGGAGCCGGGACACCATATATTTT.

This chain connects TRBV4-2 to TRBJ2-1, with a weak D call TRBD1 (6 bases). The CDR3 has 16 amino acids. V lost 2 bases, J lost 8 bases, and 19 bases lay in between. CDR1 is LGHNA, CDR2 YNFKEQ, per germline. Written as DNA, the CDR3 is TGTGCCAGCAGCCAACAATTAAATTCCAGGGGTTATGAGCAGTTCTTC. It is translated as CASSQQLNSRGYEQFF.

The rearrangement joins TRBV5-1 to TRBJ1-5; the D gene is possibly TRBD1 (6 bases). Germline CDR1 reads SGHRS; CDR2 reads YFSETQ. This CDR3 is 13 amino acids long. Trimming cost V 0 bases and J 6 bases, with 7 bases left between them. CDR3 bases: TGCGCCAGCAGCTTGGACAGGGCTCAGCCCCAGCATTTT. As protein: CASSLDRAQPQHF.

The V and J genes are TRBV5-1 and TRBJ1-1, with TRBD1 matching over 12 bases. J gave up 2 bases and V 4 bases, and 12 bases lay outside the gene matches. Germline values: CDR1 SGHRS, CDR2 YFSETQ. The CDR3 runs 18 residues. CDR3 DNA sequence: TGCGCCAGCAGCCCGGGGGGGACAGGGGGCGCCCCAAACACTGAAGCTTTCTTT. It encodes CASSPGGTGGAPNTEAFF.

This chain connects TRBV7-7 to TRBJ2-7; no definite D call. There are 13 residues in the CDR3. Germline loops: CDR1 SSHAT, CDR2 FNYEAQ (reference sequence). V lost 1 base and J lost 5, with 9 bases in between. CDR3 nucleotides: TGTGCCAGCAGCTTAGATCCTGGCAACGAGCAGTACTTC. Amino acids: CASSLDPGNEQYF.